The entry below describes one T cell receptor beta chain. Its target is unknown. For TCR beta, libraries came from iRepertoire HTBI primers and Arm-PCR of CDR3 regions. TCRdb re-called the multiplex PCR reads through MiXCR, storing one row per CDR3 protein. This sample carries about 350,000 distinct CDR3 sequences, around 16% of them seen once, and the ten largest clones take about 19%. The data stem from a study of regulatory T cells in long-lasting Graves disease. General study findings and limits: Persistent disease favored TRBV28, TRBJ1-2 and TRBJ2-5.

Germline V gives CDR1 MDHEN, CDR2 SYDVKM. The CDR3 length is 17 residues. V lost 2 bases and J 0 bases, leaving 15 bases between the germline ends. Indicated time point: newly diagnosed GD, antithyroid drugs for less than 3 months. The TCR library was made from RNA that had been extracted from PBMCs in TRIzol. Another study also made use of these data, one on T cells in Graves' hyperthyroidism and ophthalmopathy.

V gene TRBV28 combines with J gene TRBJ2-3; tentatively, D is TRBD1 or TRBD2 (5 bases each). This TCR came from a woman aged 18-29 years with Graves disease. Sample: peripheral blood mononuclear cells (PBMCs), taken at new diagnosis, from a patient treated with antithyroid drugs. The DNA of the CDR3 is TGTGCCAGCAGTTTAAAGGTCTGGGGGTCTAGCACAGATACGCAGTATTTT. The encoded protein is CASSLKVWGSSTDTQYF.